What follows are 27 T cell receptor beta chains derived from one specimen sequenced in a study of shared clonotypes between healthy human individuals. Some clones are missing from TCRdb's copy, which holds only in-frame ones; the method was immunoSEQ multiplex PCR. The sample yields about 100,000 clones, roughly 50% seen once. Specimen: PBMCs. These receptors were obtained from a woman in her thirties or forties in good health. Some clones in this sample may be carry-over from other donors' samples.

This clone came up many times. The chain carries TRBV4-1 and TRBJ2-7; no clear D. This CDR3 region has 15 residues. The germline CDR1 and CDR2 sequences are MGHRA and YSYEKL. V was trimmed by 2 bases and J by 4 bases, leaving 15 bases between them. CDR3: CASSQLGKVGYEQYF. CDR3 nucleotides: TGCGCCAGCAGCCAACTGGGGAAAGTGGGTTACGAGCAGTACTTC.

This clone was detected only a few times. The rearrangement joins TRBV30 to TRBJ2-1, with D tentatively TRBD1 or TRBD2 (5 bases each). Germline CDR1 is GTSNPN and CDR2 is SVGIG (reference sequence). Between the trimmed V and J ends, which lost 2 bases and 3 bases, there was a span of 14 bases. The CDR3 runs 15 residues. CDR3 nucleotide sequence: TGTGCCTGGAGTACAGGTGAGGGGTTCTACAATGAGCAGTTCTTC. It is translated as CAWSTGEGFYNEQFF. Drawing the rest from reference TRBV30 and TRBJ2-1, the complete variable domain is SQTIHQWPATLVQPVGSPLSLECTVEGTSNPNLYWYRQAAGRGLQLLFYSVGIGQISSEVPQNLSASRPQDRQFILSSKKLLLSDSGFYLCAWSTGEGFYNEQFFGPGTRLTVL.

This clone was seen more than once but under ten times. The chain is built from TRBV29-1 and TRBJ2-5; possibly TRBD1 for D (6 bases). The CDR3 totals 14 residues. In germline, CDR1 is SQVTM, CDR2 ANQGSEA. Deletions cut 6 bases from V and 1 base from J, with 15 bases between. The CDR3 nucleotides are TGCAGCGTAGCCACCGGACAGTTCCAAGAGACCCAGTACTTC. Protein sequence: CSVATGQFQETQYF.

This clone was seen at least ten times. In nucleotides, the CDR3 is TGTGCCAGCAGTGGACAGGGAAACTATGGCTACACCTTC. This codes for CASSGQGNYGYTF. The V gene is TRBV6-6, the J gene TRBJ1-2; 8 bases map to TRBD1. The CDR3 length is 13 residues. CDR1 MNHNY and CDR2 SVGAGI come from the germline V gene (reference sequence). V shed 5 bases and J 2 bases; nucleotides not matched to a gene: 1.

This clone was seen many times. The gene calls are TRBV28 and TRBJ1-1; 7 nucleotides align to TRBD1. The V and J ends lost 3 bases and 11 bases, in that order; junction bases with no gene match: 6. Germline values: CDR1 MDHEN, CDR2 SYDVKM. CDR3 length equals 12 residues. CDR3 loop: CASSFIDRVAFF. CDR3 DNA sequence: TGTGCCAGCAGTTTTATCGACAGGGTGGCTTTCTTT.

This clone was seen a handful of times. The chain has TRBV10-3 and TRBJ2-7; possibly TRBD2 for D (5 bases). Germline assignment: CDR1 ENHRY and CDR2 SYGVKD. Trimming shortened V by 6 bases and J by 3 bases, and 9 bases separated the two germline ends. The CDR3 runs to 12 residues. The CDR3 spells CAIRAGNYEQYF. DNA for the CDR3: TGTGCCATCAGAGCCGGGAACTACGAGCAGTACTTC.

The rearrangement links TRBV7-9 to TRBJ2-3, with D unresolved. The CDR3 runs 17 residues. CDR1 is SEHNR and CDR2 is FQNEAQ in the germline V gene (reference sequence). Trimming stripped 5 bases from V and 0 bases from J, with 18 bases between. CDR3 nucleotide sequence: TGTGCCAGCAGCCAGGTTTCAGCCTTACCAAGCACAGATACGCAGTATTTT. It codes for CASSQVSALPSTDTQYF.

The J gene is TRBJ1-1, the V gene TRBV28; TRBD1 might be the D (5 bases). The germline V and J ends were trimmed by 10 bases and 6 bases, with 18 bases remaining between them. The V gene's germline CDR1 is MDHEN and CDR2 SYDVKM. The CDR3 loop spans 13 amino acids. In DNA, the CDR3 is TGTGCCATCATTAAAATGGGGGGATCTGAAGCTTTCTTT. Translated, it gives CAIIKMGGSEAFF.

This clone was counted a few times. This chain uses TRBV5-1 with TRBJ2-3, with 10 bases matching TRBD2. The length of the CDR3 is 16 residues. Germline loops: CDR1 SGHRS, CDR2 YFSETQ. Unmatched junction bases numbered 8, after V lost 2 bases and J lost 5 bases. CDR3 sequence: CASSFVTSGIGDTQYF. CDR3 DNA: TGCGCCAGCAGCTTTGTCACTAGCGGGATTGGAGATACGCAGTATTTT.

This CDR3 is CASRAGIGQGEQFF. The CDR3 nucleotides read TGTGCCAGTAGAGCGGGAATAGGGCAGGGTGAGCAGTTCTTC. V is TRBV27 and J is TRBJ2-1; TRBD2 agrees at 7 bases. Trimming removed 9 bases from V and 9 bases from J; junction bases left unmatched: 14. CDR1 is MNHEY, CDR2 SMNVEV, per germline (reference sequence). The CDR3 is 14 residues long.

The CDR3 region is CASSPTHAIGYTF. CDR3 nucleotide sequence: TGTGCCAGCAGTCCCACCCACGCGATTGGCTACACCTTC. J is TRBJ1-2 and V is TRBV27; no definite D call. Germline V lookup: CDR1 MNHEY, CDR2 SMNVEV (reference sequence). V was cut by 5 bases and J by 7 bases, with 14 bases left in between. This CDR3 is 13 amino acids long.

V usage is TRBV25-1 and J usage is TRBJ2-7, with 8 bases lining up with TRBD2. This CDR3 contains 13 residues. Per germline, CDR1 MGHDK and CDR2 SYGVNS. The J segment lost 6 bases and the V segment lost 5 bases, leaving 6 bases of the junction unmatched. The CDR3 sequence: CASSSGSLGEQYF. CDR3 sequence (DNA): TGTGCCAGCAGTAGCGGGAGTCTGGGCGAGCAGTACTTC.

This clone turned up a few times. V and J are TRBV2 and TRBJ2-3; D assignment may be TRBD1 or TRBD2 (5 bases each). Germline assignment: CDR1 SNHLY and CDR2 FYNNEI. Trimming left V 6 bases short and J 6 bases short, with 19 bases between. The CDR3 has 15 amino acids. Here the CDR3 DNA reads TGTGCCAGCAGCGAGGGGCAGGGTCGGTTTGATACGCAGTATTTT. The encoded protein is CASSEGQGRFDTQYF.

The gene calls are TRBV4-1 and TRBJ1-2, with D unresolved. Trimming cost V 1 base and J 4 bases, with 13 bases left between them. CDR1 and CDR2 from the germline V gene are MGHRA and YSYEKL. The CDR3 length is 15 residues. The CDR3 DNA follows: TGCGCCAGCAGCCAAGCCCGAATAACGGGCTATGGCTACACCTTC. Protein product: CASSQARITGYGYTF.

The chain joins TRBV28 to TRBJ1-2; 8 bases align to TRBD1. The germline V gene encodes CDR1 MDHEN and CDR2 SYDVKM. The CDR3 consists of 15 residues. V gave up 5 bases and J gave up 8 bases; unmatched junction bases: 13. The CDR3 DNA follows: TGTGCCAGCAGTACACCCCGGACAGGGCCGGGGGGCTACACCTTC. This translates into CASSTPRTGPGGYTF.

This clone appeared a few times. The chain has TRBV25-1 and TRBJ1-4, with 9 bases fitting TRBD1. Germline V gene lookup returns CDR1 MGHDK and CDR2 SYGVNS. The CDR3 sequence is 14 residues long. Unmatched junction bases numbered 7, after V lost 6 bases and J lost 8 bases. The CDR3 protein is CASRGDRGREKLFF. CDR3 coding DNA: TGTGCCAGCAGGGGTGACAGGGGGAGGGAAAAACTGTTTTTT. Full variable domain (rest looked up from reference TRBV25-1 and TRBJ1-4): EADIYQTPRYLVIGTGKKITLECSQTMGHDKMYWYQQDPGMELHLIHYSYGVNSTEKGDLSSESTVSRIRTEHFPLTLESARPSHTSQYLCASRGDRGREKLFFGSGTQLSVL.

This chain links TRBV5-1 with TRBJ2-2; 7 nucleotides agree with TRBD1. This CDR3 is built from 14 residues. V trimming: 4 bases; J trimming: 3 bases; junction bases outside the gene matches: 3. CDR1 and CDR2 (germline): SGHRS, YFSETQ. The CDR3 nucleotides are TGCGCCAGCAGCCGGGACAGCTACACCGGGGAGCTGTTTTTT. Translation: CASSRDSYTGELFF.

The table lists this clone with many counts. This rearrangement joins TRBV11-3 to TRBJ2-1; D not resolved. The V and J ends lost 1 base and 5 bases respectively, with 6 bases between them. The CDR3 sequence is 13 residues long. Germline loops: CDR1 SGHNT, CDR2 YENEEA. The CDR3 loop reads CASSLGANNEQFF. The CDR3 bases are TGTGCCAGCAGCTTAGGCGCTAACAATGAGCAGTTCTTC.

This clone was seen more than once but under ten times. This chain joins TRBV5-4 and TRBJ2-7, with 7 nucleotides matching TRBD2. This CDR3 spans 12 amino acids. CDR1 and CDR2 (germline): SGHNT, YYREEE (reference sequence). The junction had 2 bases not matched to a gene; V was cut back by 2 bases and J by 6 bases. DNA for the CDR3: TGTGCCAGCAGCTTACCTAGCGGCGAGCAGTACTTC. Its protein is CASSLPSGEQYF.

This clone was seen only a few times. The chain joins TRBV28 to TRBJ2-1; the D gene is possibly TRBD2 (6 bases). Germline CDR1 MDHEN, CDR2 SYDVKM. This CDR3 has 15 amino acids. Trimming took off 4 bases at V and 2 bases at J, with 12 bases between the two ends. The DNA for the CDR3 is TGTGCCAGCAGTTGGCCGGCTAGCGCCTACAATGAGCAGTTCTTC. Its translation: CASSWPASAYNEQFF.

The V and J genes are TRBV30 and TRBJ1-4; maybe TRBD1 (5 bases). CDR3 length equals 16 residues. The germline V and J ends were trimmed by 1 base and 3 bases, with 15 bases remaining between them. CDR1 and CDR2 (germline): GTSNPN, SVGIG (reference sequence). The CDR3 sequence is CAWSERGVPPNEKLFF. DNA for the CDR3: TGTGCCTGGAGTGAACGGGGGGTTCCACCTAATGAAAAACTGTTTTTT.

This clone was detected a few times. The chain has TRBV4-2 and TRBJ2-5, with D possibly matching TRBD1 (6 bases). The DNA end favors TRBJ2-7, so the J call may be wrong. Germline V lookup: CDR1 LGHNA, CDR2 YNFKEQ. The CDR3 spans 15 residues. CDR3 residues: CASSQGGTRTYEQYF. The CDR3, as DNA: TGTGCCAGCAGCCAAGGAGGGACACGGACCTACGAGCAGTACTTC.

This clone was found once. The rearrangement links TRBV6-5 to TRBJ2-1, with D perhaps TRBD2 (6 bases). The CDR3 consists of 16 residues. V dropped 0 bases and J dropped 4 bases, with 13 bases sitting between them. Germline V gene lookup returns CDR1 MNHEY and CDR2 SVGAGI. The CDR3 sequence is CASSYSIVAEYNEQFF. CDR3 bases: TGTGCCAGCAGTTACTCCATAGTAGCGGAATACAATGAGCAGTTCTTC.

A few counts support this clone. This chain uses TRBV2 with TRBJ2-1; D may be TRBD2 (5 bases). The V and J ends lost 7 bases and 5 bases respectively, with 6 bases between them. The length of the CDR3 is 11 residues. CDR1 is SNHLY and CDR2 is FYNNEI in the germline V gene. The CDR3 is CASTGNNEQFF. The CDR3 DNA sequence: TGTGCCAGCACGGGGAACAATGAGCAGTTCTTC.

About this clone itself: This CDR3 is also generated by other DNA sequences in the sample. CDR3 nucleotides: TGTGCCAGCAGTGATGGCGGGCTAGAATCCTACAATGAGCAGTTCTTC. As protein: CASSDGGLESYNEQFF. This sequence joins TRBV25-1 and TRBJ2-1, with D possibly TRBD2 on 5 matching bases. Germline CDR1 and CDR2: MGHDK and SYGVNS. Deletions cut 3 bases from V and 1 base from J, with 13 bases between. The CDR3 consists of 16 residues.

There are a few counts of this clone. V gene TRBV4-3 combines with J gene TRBJ2-2; no firm D call. V was cut by 1 base and J by 4 bases, with 1 base left in between. Germline V gives CDR1 LGHNA, CDR2 YSLEER. CDR3 length: 12 amino acids. CDR3: CASSQGTGELFF. CDR3 sequence (DNA): TGCGCCAGCAGCCAAGGCACCGGGGAGCTGTTTTTT.

The table lists this clone with many counts. The CDR3 nucleotides read TGCGCCAGCAGTGGGGCAGAAACCTACGAGCAGTACTTC. It is translated as CASSGAETYEQYF. The chain combines TRBV10-2 with TRBJ2-7; no definite D call. Germline CDR1 reads WSHSY; CDR2 reads SAAADI. Trimming left V 4 bases short and J 2 bases short, with 9 bases between. This CDR3 has 13 amino acids.